This TCR beta chain originates from a study of graft-versus-host responses after intestinal transplantation. Study outcomes and limitations: Recipient bone marrow held GvH clones, some seen earlier in ileum or blood.

Intraepithelial lymphocytes and lamina propria lymphocytes were released through processing of graft tissue. Germline V CDR1 and CDR2: MNHNS, SASEGT. Trimming left V 1 base short and J 2 bases short, with 12 bases between. The CDR3 spans 15 residues. On this clone itself: Its antigen is unknown.

The table came from immunoSEQ multiplex PCR; TCRdb's copy has only in-frame clones and leaves some out. The repertoire holds about 63,000 clones, around 90% seen once, with 1.5% to 2% in the top ten. Sequencing used ileum tissue, obtained 357 days after transplant. The source is a human patient who received an intestinal transplant, so some T cells may come from the graft donor. The J gene is TRBJ2-7, the V gene TRBV6-1, with D possibly matching TRBD2 (5 bases). The CDR3 here is CASSEVTGTTYEQYF. CDR3 DNA sequence: TGTGCCAGCAGTGAAGTCACGGGAACTACCTACGAGCAGTACTTC.